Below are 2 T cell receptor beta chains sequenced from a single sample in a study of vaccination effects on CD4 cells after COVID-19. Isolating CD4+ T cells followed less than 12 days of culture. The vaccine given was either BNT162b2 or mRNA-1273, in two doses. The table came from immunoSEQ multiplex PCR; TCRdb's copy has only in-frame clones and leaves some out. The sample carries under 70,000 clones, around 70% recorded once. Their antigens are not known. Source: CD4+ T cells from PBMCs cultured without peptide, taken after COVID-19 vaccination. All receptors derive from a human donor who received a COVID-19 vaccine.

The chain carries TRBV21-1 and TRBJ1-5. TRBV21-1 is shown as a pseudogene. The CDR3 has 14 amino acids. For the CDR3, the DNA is TGTGCCAGCAGCAAAGGGGTCTCGGATCAGCCCCAGCATTTT. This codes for CASSKGVSDQPQHF.

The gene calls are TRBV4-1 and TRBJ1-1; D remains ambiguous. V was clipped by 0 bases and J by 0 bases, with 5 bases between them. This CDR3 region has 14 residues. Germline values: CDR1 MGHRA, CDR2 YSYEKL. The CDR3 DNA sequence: TGCGCCAGCAGCCAAGATTCTATGAACACTGAAGCTTTCTTT. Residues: CASSQDSMNTEAFF.